The source of this T cell receptor (beta chain) is a study of OX40 agonist ivuxolimab in advanced cancers. Study as a whole: Of the participants, under 50% had some prior anti-PD-1, anti-PD-L1 or anti-CTLA-4 therapy, which was allowed.

Concerning this clone: Antigen specificity is unknown.

Cycle 7 day 1, cycle 4 day 1, and baseline were the timepoints at which blood was sampled. Some clones are missing from TCRdb's copy, which holds only in-frame ones; the method was immunoSEQ multiplex PCR. This sample has tens of thousands of clones, with about 80% found just once. The CDR3 runs 13 residues. From germline, CDR1 is MNHEY and CDR2 SVGAGI. The V and J ends lost 0 bases and 4 bases respectively, with 7 bases between them. Overall study results and limits: On average, CD8+ T cells had more expanded clones than CD4+. Normalized T-cell clonal expansion was also low in some nonresponders.

This TCR came from an adult with an advanced solid tumor such as melanoma, head and neck, liver or kidney cancer. Sequenced here: CD4+ or CD8+ T cells sorted from blood, sampled in a trial of the OX40 agonist ivuxolimab. This rearrangement joins TRBV6-5 to TRBJ2-7; D remains ambiguous. Here the CDR3 reads CASSYSLPYEQYF. As DNA, the CDR3 is TGTGCCAGCAGTTACTCGCTCCCTTACGAGCAGTACTTC.